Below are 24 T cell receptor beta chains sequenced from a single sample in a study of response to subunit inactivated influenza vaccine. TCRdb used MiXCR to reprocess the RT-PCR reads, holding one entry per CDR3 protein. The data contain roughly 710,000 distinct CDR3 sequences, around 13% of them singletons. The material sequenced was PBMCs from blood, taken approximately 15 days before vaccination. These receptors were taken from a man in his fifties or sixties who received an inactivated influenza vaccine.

Here the CDR3 DNA reads TGCAGTGCTAGAGACGTGCAAACTTATAGCAATCAGCCCCAGCATTTT. It yields the protein CSARDVQTYSNQPQHF. The chain joins TRBV20-1 to TRBJ1-5; D not resolved. This CDR3 has 16 amino acids. Trimming cost V 0 bases and J 0 bases, with 12 bases left between them. From germline, CDR1 is DFQATT and CDR2 SNEGSKA (reference sequence).

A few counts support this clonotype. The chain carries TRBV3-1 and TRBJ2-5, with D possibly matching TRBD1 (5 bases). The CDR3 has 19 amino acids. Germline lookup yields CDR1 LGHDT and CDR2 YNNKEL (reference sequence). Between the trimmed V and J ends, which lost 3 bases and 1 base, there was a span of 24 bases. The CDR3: CASSHLSAPFAGIQETQYF. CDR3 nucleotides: TGTGCCAGCAGCCACTTATCGGCGCCCTTCGCAGGGATCCAAGAGACCCAGTACTTC.

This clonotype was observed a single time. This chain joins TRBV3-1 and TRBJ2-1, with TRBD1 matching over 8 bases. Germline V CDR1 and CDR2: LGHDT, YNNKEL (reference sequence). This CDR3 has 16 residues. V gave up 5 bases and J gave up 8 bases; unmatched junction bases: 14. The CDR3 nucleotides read TGTGCCAGCAGCTCGCCACTGGGCAGGGGGCATTATGAGCAGTTCTTC. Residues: CASSSPLGRGHYEQFF.

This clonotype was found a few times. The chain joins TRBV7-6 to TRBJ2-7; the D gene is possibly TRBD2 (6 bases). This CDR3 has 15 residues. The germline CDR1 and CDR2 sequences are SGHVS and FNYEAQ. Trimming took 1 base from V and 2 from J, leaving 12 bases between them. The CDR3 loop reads CASSLGTGVTYEQYF. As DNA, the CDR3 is TGTGCCAGCAGCTTAGGAACGGGGGTGACCTACGAGCAGTACTTC.

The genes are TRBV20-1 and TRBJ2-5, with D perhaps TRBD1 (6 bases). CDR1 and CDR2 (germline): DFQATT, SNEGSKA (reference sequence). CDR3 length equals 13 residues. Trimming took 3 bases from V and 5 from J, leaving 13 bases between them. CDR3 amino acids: CSARGQGRETQYF. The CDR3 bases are TGCAGTGCTAGGGGACAAGGACGGGAGACCCAGTACTTC.

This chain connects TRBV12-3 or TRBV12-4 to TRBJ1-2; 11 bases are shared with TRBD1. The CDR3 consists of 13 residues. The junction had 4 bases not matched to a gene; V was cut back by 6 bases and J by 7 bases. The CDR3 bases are TGTGCCAGCAGACGGGACAGGGGGACTGGCTACACCTTC. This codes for CASRRDRGTGYTF.

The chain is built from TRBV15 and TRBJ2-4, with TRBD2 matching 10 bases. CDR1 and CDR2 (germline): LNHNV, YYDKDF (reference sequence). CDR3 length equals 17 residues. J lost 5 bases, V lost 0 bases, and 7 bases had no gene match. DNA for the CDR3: TGTGCCACCAGCAGAGATCGCAGCGGGGGGGTAGAAAACATTCAGTACTTC. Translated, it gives CATSRDRSGGVENIQYF.

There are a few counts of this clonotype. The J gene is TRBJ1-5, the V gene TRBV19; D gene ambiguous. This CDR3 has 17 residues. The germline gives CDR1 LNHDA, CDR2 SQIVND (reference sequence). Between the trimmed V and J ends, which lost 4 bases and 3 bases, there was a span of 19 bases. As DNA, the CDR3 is TGTGCCAGTAGTACGACCCCCATTGAGGGATCCAATCAGCCCCAGCATTTT. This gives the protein CASSTTPIEGSNQPQHF.

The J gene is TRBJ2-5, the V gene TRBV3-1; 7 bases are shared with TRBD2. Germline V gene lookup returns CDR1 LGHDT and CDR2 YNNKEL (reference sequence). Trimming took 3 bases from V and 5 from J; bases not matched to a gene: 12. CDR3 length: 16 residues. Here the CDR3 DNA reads TGTGCCAGCAGCCAGGACCCTGCGGGAGTGGGGGAGACCCAGTACTTC. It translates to CASSQDPAGVGETQYF.

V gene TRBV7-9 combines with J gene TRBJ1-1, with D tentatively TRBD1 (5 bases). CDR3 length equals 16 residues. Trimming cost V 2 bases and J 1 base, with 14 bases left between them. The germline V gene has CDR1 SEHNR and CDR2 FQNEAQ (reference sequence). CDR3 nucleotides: TGTGCCAGCAGCTTATCCGCGGGGCCAGGGAACACTGAAGCTTTCTTT. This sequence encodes CASSLSAGPGNTEAFF.

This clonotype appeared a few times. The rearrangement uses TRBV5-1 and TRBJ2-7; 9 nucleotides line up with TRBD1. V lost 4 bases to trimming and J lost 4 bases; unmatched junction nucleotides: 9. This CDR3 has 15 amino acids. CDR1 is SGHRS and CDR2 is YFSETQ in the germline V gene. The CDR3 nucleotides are TGCGCCAGCAGCAACCTACAGGGGGCTTCGTACGAGCAGTACTTC. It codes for CASSNLQGASYEQYF.

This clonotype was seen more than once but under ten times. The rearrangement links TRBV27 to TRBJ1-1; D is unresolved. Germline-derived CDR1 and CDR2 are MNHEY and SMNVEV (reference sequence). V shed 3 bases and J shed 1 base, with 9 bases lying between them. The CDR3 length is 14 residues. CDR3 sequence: CASSFRQENTEAFF. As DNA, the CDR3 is TGTGCCAGCAGTTTCCGTCAGGAGAACACTGAAGCTTTCTTT.

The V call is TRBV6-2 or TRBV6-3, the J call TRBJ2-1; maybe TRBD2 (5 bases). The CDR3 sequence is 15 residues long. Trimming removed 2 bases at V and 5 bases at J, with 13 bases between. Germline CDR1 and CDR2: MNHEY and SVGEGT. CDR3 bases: TGTGCCAGCAGTTACCAGAGGACTTGGAACAATGAGCAGTTCTTC. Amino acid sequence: CASSYQRTWNNEQFF.

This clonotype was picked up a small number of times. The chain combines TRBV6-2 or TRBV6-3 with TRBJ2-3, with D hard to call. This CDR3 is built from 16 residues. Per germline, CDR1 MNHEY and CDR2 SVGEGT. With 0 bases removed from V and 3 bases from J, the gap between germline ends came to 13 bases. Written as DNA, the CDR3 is TGTGCCAGCAGTTACTCGATCCGGGTTGGGACAGATACGCAGTATTTT. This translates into CASSYSIRVGTDTQYF.

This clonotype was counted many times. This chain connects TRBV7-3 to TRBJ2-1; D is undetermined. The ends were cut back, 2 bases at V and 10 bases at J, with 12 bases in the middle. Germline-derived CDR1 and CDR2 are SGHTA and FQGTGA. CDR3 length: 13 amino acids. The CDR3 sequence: CASSLGSQGEQFF. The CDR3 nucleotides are TGTGCCAGCAGCTTAGGAAGCCAAGGGGAGCAGTTCTTC.

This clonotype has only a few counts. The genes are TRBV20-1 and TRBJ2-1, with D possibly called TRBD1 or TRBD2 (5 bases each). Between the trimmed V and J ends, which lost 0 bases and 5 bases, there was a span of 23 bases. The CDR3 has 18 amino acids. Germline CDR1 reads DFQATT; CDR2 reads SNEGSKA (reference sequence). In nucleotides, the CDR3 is TGCAGTGCTAGAGATCTTGCGAGCGATGGGACCCATAACAATGAGCAGTTCTTC. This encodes CSARDLASDGTHNNEQFF.

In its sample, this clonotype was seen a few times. The chain's CDR3 is CASNPGGYSEAFF. As DNA, the CDR3 is TGTGCCAGCAACCCGGGAGGGTATAGTGAAGCTTTCTTT. V and J are TRBV5-8 and TRBJ1-1; D unclear. V was pared by 6 bases and J by 7 bases, with 16 bases between. The germline CDR1 and CDR2 sequences are SGHTS and YDEGEE. The CDR3 length is 13 residues.

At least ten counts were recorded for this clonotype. The CDR3 here is CASSSRDSSYEQYF. CDR3 in DNA: TGTGCCAGCAGCTCCCGGGACAGCTCCTACGAGCAGTACTTC. The chain combines TRBV7-2 with TRBJ2-7; 7 bases are shared with TRBD1. The CDR3 sequence is 14 residues long. J gave up 0 bases and V 4 bases, and 3 bases lay outside the gene matches. The germline V gene encodes CDR1 SGHTA and CDR2 FQGNSA.

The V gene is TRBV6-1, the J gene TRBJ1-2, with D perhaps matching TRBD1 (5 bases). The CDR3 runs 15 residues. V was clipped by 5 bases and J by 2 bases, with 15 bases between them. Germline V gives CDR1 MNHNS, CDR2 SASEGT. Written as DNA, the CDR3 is TGTGCCAGCAGTACCCGGGACGGTCGAAACTATGGCTACACCTTC. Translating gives CASSTRDGRNYGYTF.

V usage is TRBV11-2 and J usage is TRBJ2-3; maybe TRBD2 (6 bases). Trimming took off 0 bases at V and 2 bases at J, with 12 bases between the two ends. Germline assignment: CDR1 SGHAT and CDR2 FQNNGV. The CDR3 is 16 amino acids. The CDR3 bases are TGTGCCAGCAGCTTAGATCTGCGCGGGAACACAGATACGCAGTATTTT. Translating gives CASSLDLRGNTDTQYF.

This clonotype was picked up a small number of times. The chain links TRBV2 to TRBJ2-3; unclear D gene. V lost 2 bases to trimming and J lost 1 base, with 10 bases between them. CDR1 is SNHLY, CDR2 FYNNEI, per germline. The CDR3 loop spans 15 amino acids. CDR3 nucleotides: TGTGCCAGCAGTGAACTCCCAGCTGGCACAGATACGCAGTATTTT. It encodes CASSELPAGTDTQYF.

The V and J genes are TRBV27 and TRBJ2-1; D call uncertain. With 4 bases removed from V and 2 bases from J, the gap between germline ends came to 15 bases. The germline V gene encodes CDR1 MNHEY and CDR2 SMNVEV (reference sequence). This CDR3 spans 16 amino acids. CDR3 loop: CASSSFPFDAYNEQFF. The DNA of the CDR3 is TGTGCCAGCAGTTCATTTCCATTTGACGCCTACAATGAGCAGTTCTTC.

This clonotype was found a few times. CDR3 loop: CASSLSYGVTEAFF. The DNA of the CDR3 is TGTGCCAGCAGCTTGTCGTACGGGGTCACTGAAGCTTTCTTT. The chain recombines TRBV11-2 with TRBJ1-1, with D hard to call. Per germline, CDR1 SGHAT and CDR2 FQNNGV. The CDR3 extends over 14 amino acids. V was clipped by 3 bases and J by 4 bases, with 12 bases between them.

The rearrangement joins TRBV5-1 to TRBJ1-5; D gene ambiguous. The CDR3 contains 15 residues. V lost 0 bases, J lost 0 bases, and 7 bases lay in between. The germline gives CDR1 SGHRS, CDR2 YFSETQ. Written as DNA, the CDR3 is TGCGCCAGCAGCTTGGACGGGATTAGCAATCAGCCCCAGCATTTT. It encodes CASSLDGISNQPQHF. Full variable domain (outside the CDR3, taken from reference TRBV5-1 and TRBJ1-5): KAGVTQTPRYLIKTRGQQVTLSCSPISGHRSVSWYQQTPGQGLQFLFEYFSETQRNKGNFPGRFSGRQFSNSRSEMNVSTLELGDSALYLCASSLDGISNQPQHFGDGTRLSIL.